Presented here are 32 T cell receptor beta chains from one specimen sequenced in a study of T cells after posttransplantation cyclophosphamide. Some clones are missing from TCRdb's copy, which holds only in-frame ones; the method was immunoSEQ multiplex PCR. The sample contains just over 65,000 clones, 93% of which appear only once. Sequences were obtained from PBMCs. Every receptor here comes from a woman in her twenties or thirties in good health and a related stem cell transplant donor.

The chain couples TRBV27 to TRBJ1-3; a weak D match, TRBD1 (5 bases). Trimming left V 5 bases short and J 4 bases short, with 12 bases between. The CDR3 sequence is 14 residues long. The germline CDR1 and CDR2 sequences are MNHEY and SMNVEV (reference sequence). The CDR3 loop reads CASSNQGLGNTIYF. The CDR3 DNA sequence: TGTGCCAGCAGTAATCAGGGACTCGGAAACACCATATATTTT.

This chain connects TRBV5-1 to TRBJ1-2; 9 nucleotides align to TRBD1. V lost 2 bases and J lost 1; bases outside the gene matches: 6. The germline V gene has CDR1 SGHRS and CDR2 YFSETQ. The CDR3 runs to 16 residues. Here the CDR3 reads CASSFGTGFLNYGYTF. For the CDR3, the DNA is TGCGCCAGCAGCTTCGGGACAGGGTTTCTTAACTATGGCTACACCTTC.

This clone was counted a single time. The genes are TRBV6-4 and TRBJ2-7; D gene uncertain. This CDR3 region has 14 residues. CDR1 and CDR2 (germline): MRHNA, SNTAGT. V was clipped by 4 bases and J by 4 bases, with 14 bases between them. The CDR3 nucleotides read TGTGCCAGCAGTGCTCTAGTTATCATGTACGAGCAGTACTTC. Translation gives CASSALVIMYEQYF.

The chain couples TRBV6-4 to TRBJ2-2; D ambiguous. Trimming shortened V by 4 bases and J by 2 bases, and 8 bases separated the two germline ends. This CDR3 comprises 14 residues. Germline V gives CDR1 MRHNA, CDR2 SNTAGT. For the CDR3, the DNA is TGTGCCAGCAGTGCCAACAGAAACACCGGGGAGCTGTTTTTT. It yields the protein CASSANRNTGELFF.

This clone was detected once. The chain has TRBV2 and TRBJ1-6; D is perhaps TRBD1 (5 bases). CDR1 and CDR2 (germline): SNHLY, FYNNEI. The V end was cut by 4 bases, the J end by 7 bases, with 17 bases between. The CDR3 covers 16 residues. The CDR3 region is CASSALGGSGNSPLHF. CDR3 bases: TGTGCCAGCAGTGCACTGGGGGGGAGTGGGAATTCACCCCTCCACTTT.

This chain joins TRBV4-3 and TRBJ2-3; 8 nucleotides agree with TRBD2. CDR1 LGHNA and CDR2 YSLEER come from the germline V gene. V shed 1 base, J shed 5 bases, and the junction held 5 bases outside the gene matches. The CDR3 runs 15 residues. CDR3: CASSQAGGSGDTQYF. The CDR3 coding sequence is TGCGCCAGCAGCCAAGCGGGGGGGTCTGGAGATACGCAGTATTTT.

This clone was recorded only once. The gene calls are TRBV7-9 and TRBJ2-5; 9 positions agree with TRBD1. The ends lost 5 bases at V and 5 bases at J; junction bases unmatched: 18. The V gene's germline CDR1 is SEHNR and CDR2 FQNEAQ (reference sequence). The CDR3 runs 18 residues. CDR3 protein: CASSPRPRGQGFAETQYF. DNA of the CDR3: TGTGCCAGCAGCCCCCGTCCCCGGGGACAGGGATTTGCGGAGACCCAGTACTTC.

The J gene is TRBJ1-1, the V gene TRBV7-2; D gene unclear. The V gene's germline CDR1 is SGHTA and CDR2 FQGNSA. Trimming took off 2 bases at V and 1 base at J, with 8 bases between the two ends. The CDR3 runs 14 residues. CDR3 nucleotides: TGTGCCAGCAGCTTAAAGGTTGGGAACACTGAAGCTTTCTTT. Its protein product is CASSLKVGNTEAFF.

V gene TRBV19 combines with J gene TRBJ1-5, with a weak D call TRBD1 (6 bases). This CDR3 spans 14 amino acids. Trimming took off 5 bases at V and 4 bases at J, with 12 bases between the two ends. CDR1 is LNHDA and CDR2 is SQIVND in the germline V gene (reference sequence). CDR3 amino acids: CASSQDRKNQPQHF. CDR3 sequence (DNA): TGTGCCAGTAGTCAGGACAGAAAGAATCAGCCCCAGCATTTT.

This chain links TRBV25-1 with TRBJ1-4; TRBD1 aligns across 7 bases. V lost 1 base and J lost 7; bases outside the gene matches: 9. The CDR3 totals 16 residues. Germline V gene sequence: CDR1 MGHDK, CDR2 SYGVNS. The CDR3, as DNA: TGTGCCAGCAGTGAATTGGGGCGACAGGGAGGTGAAAAACTGTTTTTT. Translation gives CASSELGRQGGEKLFF.

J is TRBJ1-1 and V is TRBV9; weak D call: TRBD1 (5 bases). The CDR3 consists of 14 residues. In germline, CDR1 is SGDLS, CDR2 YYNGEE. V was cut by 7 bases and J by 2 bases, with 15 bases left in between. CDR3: CASSPGQGNTEAFF. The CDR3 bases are TGTGCCAGCTCCCCAGGGCAGGGAAACACTGAAGCTTTCTTT.

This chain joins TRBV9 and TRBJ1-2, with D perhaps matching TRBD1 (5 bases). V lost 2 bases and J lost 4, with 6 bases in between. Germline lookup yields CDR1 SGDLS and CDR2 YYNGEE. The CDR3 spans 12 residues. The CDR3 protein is CASSVRGYGYTF. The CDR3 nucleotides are TGTGCCAGCAGCGTGAGGGGCTATGGCTACACCTTC.

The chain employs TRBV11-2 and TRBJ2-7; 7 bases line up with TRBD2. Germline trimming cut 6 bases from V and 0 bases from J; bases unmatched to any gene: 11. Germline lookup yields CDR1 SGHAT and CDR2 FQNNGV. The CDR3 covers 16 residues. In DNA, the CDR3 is TGTGCCAGCAGGCACATGTCAGCGGGGAGCTCCTACGAGCAGTACTTC. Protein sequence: CASRHMSAGSSYEQYF. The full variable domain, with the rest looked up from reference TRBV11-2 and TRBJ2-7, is EAGVAQSPRYKIIEKRQSVAFWCNPISGHATLYWYQQILGQGPKLLIQFQNNGVVDDSQLPKDRFSAERLKGVDSTLKIQPAKLEDSAVYLCASRHMSAGSSYEQYFGPGTRLTVT.

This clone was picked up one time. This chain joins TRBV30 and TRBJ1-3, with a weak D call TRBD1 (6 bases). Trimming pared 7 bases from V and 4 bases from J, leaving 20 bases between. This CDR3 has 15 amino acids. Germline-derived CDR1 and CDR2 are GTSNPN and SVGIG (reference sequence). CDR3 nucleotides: TGTGCCTTCTATGCGACAGGCGGGCGGGGAAACACCATATATTTT. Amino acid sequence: CAFYATGGRGNTIYF. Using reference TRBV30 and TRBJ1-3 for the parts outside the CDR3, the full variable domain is SQTIHQWPATLVQPVGSPLSLECTVEGTSNPNLYWYRQAAGRGLQLLFYSVGIGQISSEVPQNLSASRPQDRQFILSSKKLLLSDSGFYLCAFYATGGRGNTIYFGEGSWLTVV.

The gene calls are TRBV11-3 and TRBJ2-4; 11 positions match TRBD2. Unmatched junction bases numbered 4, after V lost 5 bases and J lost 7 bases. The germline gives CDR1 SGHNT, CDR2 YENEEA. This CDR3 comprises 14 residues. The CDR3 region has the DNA TGTGCCAGCAGCGATAGCGGGGGGGCCAACATTCAGTACTTC. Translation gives CASSDSGGANIQYF.

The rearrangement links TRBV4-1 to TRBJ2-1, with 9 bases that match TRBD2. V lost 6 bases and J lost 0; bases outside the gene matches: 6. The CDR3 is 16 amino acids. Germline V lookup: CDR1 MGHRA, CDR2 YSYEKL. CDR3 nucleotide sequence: TGCGCCAGCAGTCCTAGCGGGGACCCCTCCTACAATGAGCAGTTCTTC. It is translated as CASSPSGDPSYNEQFF.

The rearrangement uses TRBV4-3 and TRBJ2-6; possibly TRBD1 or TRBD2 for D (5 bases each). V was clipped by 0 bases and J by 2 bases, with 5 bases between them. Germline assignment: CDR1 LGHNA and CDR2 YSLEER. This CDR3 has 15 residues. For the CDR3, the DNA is TGCGCCAGCAGCCAAGAGGGGGCTGGGGCCAACGTCCTGACTTTC. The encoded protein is CASSQEGAGANVLTF.

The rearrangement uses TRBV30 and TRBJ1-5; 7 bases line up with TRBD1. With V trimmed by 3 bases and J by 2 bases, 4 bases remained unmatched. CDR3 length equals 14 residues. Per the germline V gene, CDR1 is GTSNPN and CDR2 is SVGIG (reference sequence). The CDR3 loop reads CAWRETGGNQPQHF. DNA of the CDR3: TGTGCCTGGAGAGAAACAGGGGGCAATCAGCCCCAGCATTTT.

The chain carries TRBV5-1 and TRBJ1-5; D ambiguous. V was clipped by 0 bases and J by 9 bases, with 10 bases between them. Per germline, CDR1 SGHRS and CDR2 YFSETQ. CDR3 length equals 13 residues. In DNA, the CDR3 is TGCGCCAGCAGCTTGGGACCGGAACGGCCCCAGCATTTT. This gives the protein CASSLGPERPQHF.

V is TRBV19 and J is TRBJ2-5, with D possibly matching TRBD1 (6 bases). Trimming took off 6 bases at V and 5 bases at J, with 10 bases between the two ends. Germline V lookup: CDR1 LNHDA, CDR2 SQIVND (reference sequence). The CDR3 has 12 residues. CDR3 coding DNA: TGTGCCAGTAGAGGACAGATGGAGACCCAGTACTTC. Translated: CASRGQMETQYF.

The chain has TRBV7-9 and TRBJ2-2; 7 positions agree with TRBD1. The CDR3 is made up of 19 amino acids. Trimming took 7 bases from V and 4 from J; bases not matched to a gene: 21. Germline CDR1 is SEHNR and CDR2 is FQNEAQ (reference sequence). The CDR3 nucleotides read TGTGCCAGCAACTCTCCGCGTGCTAATACACAGGGGTCCACCGGGGAGCTGTTTTTT. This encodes CASNSPRANTQGSTGELFF.

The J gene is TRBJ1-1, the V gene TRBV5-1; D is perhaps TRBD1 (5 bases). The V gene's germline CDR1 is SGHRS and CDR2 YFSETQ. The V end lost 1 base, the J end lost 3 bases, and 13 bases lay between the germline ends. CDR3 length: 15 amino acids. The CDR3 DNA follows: TGCGCCAGCAGCTTGCTGGGGGAGGGTCACACTGAAGCTTTCTTT. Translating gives CASSLLGEGHTEAFF.

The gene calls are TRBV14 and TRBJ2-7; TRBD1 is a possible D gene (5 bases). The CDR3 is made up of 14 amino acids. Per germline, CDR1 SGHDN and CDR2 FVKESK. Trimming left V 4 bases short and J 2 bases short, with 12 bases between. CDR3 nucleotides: TGTGCCAGCAGCCCATGGGGCATAACCTACGAGCAGTACTTC. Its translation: CASSPWGITYEQYF.

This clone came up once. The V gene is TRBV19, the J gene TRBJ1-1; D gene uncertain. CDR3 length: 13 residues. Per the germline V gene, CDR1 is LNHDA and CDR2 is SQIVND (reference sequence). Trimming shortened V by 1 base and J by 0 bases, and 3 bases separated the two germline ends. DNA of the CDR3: TGTGCCAGTAGTATAGCAGTGAACACTGAAGCTTTCTTT. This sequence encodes CASSIAVNTEAFF.

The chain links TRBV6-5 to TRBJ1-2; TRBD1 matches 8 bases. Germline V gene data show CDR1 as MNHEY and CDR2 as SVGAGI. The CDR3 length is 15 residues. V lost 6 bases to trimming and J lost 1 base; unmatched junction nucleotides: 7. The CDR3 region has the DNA TGTGCCAGCAGACGGGACAGGATAGATAACTATGGCTACACCTTC. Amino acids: CASRRDRIDNYGYTF.

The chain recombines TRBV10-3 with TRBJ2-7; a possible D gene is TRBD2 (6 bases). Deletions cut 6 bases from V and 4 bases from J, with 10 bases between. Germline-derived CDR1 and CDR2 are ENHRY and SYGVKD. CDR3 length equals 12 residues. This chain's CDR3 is CAISATSYEQYF. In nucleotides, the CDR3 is TGTGCCATCAGCGCGACTAGTTACGAGCAGTACTTC.

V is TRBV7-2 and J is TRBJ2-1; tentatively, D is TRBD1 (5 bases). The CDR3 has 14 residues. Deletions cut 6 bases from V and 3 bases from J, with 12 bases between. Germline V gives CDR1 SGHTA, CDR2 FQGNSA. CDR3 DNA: TGTGCCAGCAGAGGACAACGGCACTACAATGAGCAGTTCTTC. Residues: CASRGQRHYNEQFF.

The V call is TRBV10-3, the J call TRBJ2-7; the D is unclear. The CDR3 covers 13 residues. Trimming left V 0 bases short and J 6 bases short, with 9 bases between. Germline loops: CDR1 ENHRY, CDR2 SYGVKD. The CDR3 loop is CAISESIPPEQYF. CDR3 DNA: TGTGCCATCAGTGAGTCGATACCGCCCGAGCAGTACTTC.

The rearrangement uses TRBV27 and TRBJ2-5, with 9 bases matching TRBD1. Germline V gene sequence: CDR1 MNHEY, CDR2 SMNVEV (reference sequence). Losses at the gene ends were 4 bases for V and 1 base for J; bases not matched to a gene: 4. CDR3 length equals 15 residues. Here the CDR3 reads CASSSGQGSQETQYF. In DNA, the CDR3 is TGTGCCAGCAGTTCCGGACAGGGGAGCCAAGAGACCCAGTACTTC.

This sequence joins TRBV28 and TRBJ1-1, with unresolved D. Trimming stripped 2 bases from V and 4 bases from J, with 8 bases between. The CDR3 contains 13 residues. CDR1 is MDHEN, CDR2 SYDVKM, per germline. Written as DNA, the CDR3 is TGTGCCAGCAGTTTACCGCAGAGCACTGAAGCTTTCTTT. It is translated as CASSLPQSTEAFF.

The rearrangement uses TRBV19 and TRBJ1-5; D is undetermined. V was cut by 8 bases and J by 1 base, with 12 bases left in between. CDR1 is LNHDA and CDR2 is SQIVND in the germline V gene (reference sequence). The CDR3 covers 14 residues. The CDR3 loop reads CASGNLGSNQPQHF. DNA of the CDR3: TGTGCCAGTGGGAACCTGGGGAGCAATCAGCCCCAGCATTTT.

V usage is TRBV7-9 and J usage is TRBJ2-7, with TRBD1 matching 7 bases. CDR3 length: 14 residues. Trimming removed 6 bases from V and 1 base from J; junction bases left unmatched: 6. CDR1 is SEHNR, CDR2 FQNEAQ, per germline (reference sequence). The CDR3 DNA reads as TGTGCCAGCAGTTACTTGACAGGGTCCTACGAGCAGTACTTC. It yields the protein CASSYLTGSYEQYF.